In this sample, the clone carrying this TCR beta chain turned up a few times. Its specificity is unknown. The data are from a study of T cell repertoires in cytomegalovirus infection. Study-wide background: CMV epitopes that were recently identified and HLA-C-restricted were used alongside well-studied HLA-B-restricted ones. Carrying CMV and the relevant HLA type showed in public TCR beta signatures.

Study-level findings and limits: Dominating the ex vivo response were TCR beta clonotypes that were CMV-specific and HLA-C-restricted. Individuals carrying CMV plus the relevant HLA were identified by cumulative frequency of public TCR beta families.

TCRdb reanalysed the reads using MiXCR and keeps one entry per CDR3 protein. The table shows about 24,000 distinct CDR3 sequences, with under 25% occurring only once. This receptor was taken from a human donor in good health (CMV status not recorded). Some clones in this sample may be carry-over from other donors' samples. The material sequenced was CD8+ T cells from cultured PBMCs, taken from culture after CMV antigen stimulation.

Written as DNA, the CDR3 is TGTGCCAGCAGTAACAGCTACAATGAGCAGTTCTTC. Protein product: CASSNSYNEQFF. The V gene is TRBV6-6, the J gene TRBJ2-1; the D is unclear. CDR3 size: 12 residues. V was cut by 5 bases and J by 3 bases, with 5 bases left in between. Germline CDR1 MNHNY, CDR2 SVGAGI (reference sequence).